The 4 T cell receptor beta chains below were found in one sample sequenced in a study of T-cell memory formation after mild COVID-19. TCRdb redid the calling of the 5' RACE reads with MiXCR, one entry per CDR3 protein. Of fewer than 150,000 distinct CDR3 sequences in the sample, about 17% are singletons; the top ten hold over 4%. The sample was PBMCs or a T cell subset sorted from them (not recorded which). The receptors stem from a man in his late teens or twenties who had mild COVID-19 (a few samples of this study predate the infection). Cell type and time point are not known.

The chain joins TRBV5-5 to TRBJ2-5; tentatively, D is TRBD1 (6 bases). The CDR3 spans 14 residues. V shed 4 bases and J shed 1 base, with 11 bases lying between them. Germline CDR1 and CDR2: SGHKS and YYEKEE (reference sequence). This chain's CDR3 is CASSMTGTQETQYF. CDR3 coding DNA: TGTGCCAGCAGCATGACAGGTACCCAAGAGACCCAGTACTTC.

This clonotype was observed at least ten times. This sequence joins TRBV20-1 and TRBJ2-3, with 9 nucleotides matching TRBD2. Germline V gene data show CDR1 as DFQATT and CDR2 as SNEGSKA (reference sequence). CDR3 length: 15 amino acids. V lost 2 bases to trimming and J lost 1 base; unmatched junction nucleotides: 4. The CDR3 here is CSARNPSGGTDTQYF. DNA for the CDR3: TGCAGTGCTAGAAACCCTAGCGGGGGCACAGATACGCAGTATTTT.

In its sample, this clonotype was seen a few times. The rearrangement links TRBV7-6 to TRBJ2-5, with 8 bases that match TRBD1. The CDR3 extends over 16 amino acids. With V trimmed by 1 base and J by 5 bases, 9 bases remained unmatched. CDR1 is SGHVS, CDR2 FNYEAQ, per germline. CDR3 protein: CASSLESQGAGETQYF. The CDR3, as DNA: TGTGCCAGCAGCTTAGAATCCCAGGGGGCTGGGGAGACCCAGTACTTC.

This clonotype has a handful of counts. CDR3 in amino acids: CASIKTVGGRDEQFF. The CDR3 DNA reads TGTGCCAGCATTAAGACGGTCGGGGGGCGCGATGAGCAGTTCTTC. The chain carries TRBV5-6 and TRBJ2-1, with D perhaps matching TRBD2 (7 bases). Trimming shortened V by 6 bases and J by 8 bases, and 21 bases separated the two germline ends. Germline CDR1 reads SGHDT; CDR2 reads YYEEEE. This CDR3 contains 15 residues.